This TCR beta chain was captured by sequencing in a study of T cell responses to AZD1222 COVID-19 vaccine. Study summary: Pooling of second doses given at about 4 or about 12 weeks was done.

Study findings and constraints: Without day 14 samples, only post-peak T cell repertoires were studied. Close to half of all spike-specific TCRs reportedly target regions of the variants that are unmutated. Donors were mostly white British, more females; clonal diversity possibly underestimated.

The table came from immunoSEQ multiplex PCR; TCRdb's copy has only in-frame clones and leaves some out. This table holds around 190,000 clones, 85% to 95% found once. V lost 5 bases and J 4 bases, leaving 12 bases between the germline ends. CDR1 and CDR2 from the germline V gene are MNHNY and SVGAGI (reference sequence). The CDR3 loop spans 14 amino acids. Regarding this clone: Its cognate antigen is unknown.

The starting material was peripheral blood, obtained on day 0 of AZD1222 vaccination. This receptor was identified in an adult in good health. This sequence joins TRBV6-6 and TRBJ1-3; no clear D. The DNA for the CDR3 is TGTGCCAGCAGTCCTCGTTTAGTCGGAAACACCATATATTTT. Translating gives CASSPRLVGNTIYF.